A single sample gave rise to the 3 T cell receptor beta chains below, sequenced in a study of shared T cell receptors in the human thymus. Produced via immunoSEQ multiplex PCR; TCRdb's table is partial and in-frame only. Of fewer than 700,000 clones in the sample, 70% to 90% were seen once. These records were also assigned to another study, of human thymus T cells.

Sequenced input: thymocytes. These receptors were collected from a boy in the first two years of life with a congenital heart defect.

This clone was found once. V gene TRBV6-4 combines with J gene TRBJ2-1; 9 bases are a match to TRBD1. The V segment lost 0 bases and the J segment 9 bases; nucleotides outside the gene matches: 3. This CDR3 is built from 14 residues. The V gene's germline CDR1 is MRHNA and CDR2 SNTAGT. The CDR3 protein is CASSDSGQGCEQFF. DNA for the CDR3: TGTGCCAGCAGTGACTCGGGACAGGGTTGTGAGCAGTTCTTC.

Here the CDR3 reads CASSLNPTGVKGYTF. CDR3 DNA sequence: TGCGCCAGCAGCTTGAATCCGACAGGGGTAAAAGGCTACACCTTC. The V call is TRBV5-1, the J call TRBJ1-2; 8 positions match TRBD1. The CDR3 is 15 amino acids. The germline V gene has CDR1 SGHRS and CDR2 YFSETQ. J was trimmed by 8 bases and V by 1 base; bases with no gene match: 10. The full variable domain, its missing parts supplied by reference TRBV5-1 and TRBJ1-2, is KAGVTQTPRYLIKTRGQQVTLSCSPISGHRSVSWYQQTPGQGLQFLFEYFSETQRNKGNFPGRFSGRQFSNSRSEMNVSTLELGDSALYLCASSLNPTGVKGYTFGSGTRLTVV.

The chain employs TRBV5-4 and TRBJ2-5; 12 bases align to TRBD2. The germline gives CDR1 SGHNT, CDR2 YYREEE (reference sequence). The CDR3 has 16 amino acids. V was pared by 5 bases and J by 5 bases, with 10 bases of the junction left unmatched. The CDR3 reads CASRSLAGGPGETQYF. The CDR3 nucleotides read TGTGCCAGCAGATCCCTAGCGGGAGGGCCGGGGGAGACCCAGTACTTC.